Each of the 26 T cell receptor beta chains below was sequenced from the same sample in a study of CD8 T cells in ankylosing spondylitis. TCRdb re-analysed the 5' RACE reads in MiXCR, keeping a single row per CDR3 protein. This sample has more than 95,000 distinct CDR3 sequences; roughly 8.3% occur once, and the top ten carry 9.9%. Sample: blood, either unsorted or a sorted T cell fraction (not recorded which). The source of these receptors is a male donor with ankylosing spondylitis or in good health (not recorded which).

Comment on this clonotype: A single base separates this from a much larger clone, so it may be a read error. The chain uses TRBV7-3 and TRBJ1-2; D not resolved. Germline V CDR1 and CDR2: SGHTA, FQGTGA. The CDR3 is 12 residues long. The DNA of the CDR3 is TGTGTCAGCAGCTTAACTGGGTACGGCTACACCTTC. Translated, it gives CVSSLTGYGYTF.

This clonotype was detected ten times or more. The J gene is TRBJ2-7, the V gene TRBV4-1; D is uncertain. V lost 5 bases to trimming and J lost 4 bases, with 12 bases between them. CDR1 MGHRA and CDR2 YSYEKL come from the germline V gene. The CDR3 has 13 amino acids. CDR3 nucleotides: TGCGCCAGCAGCACCCCCCTGGGATACGAGCAGTACTTC. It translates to CASSTPLGYEQYF.

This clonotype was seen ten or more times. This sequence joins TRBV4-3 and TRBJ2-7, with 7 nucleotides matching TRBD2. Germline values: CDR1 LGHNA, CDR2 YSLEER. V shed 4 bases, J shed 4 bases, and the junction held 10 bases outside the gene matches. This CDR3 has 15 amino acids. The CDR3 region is CASSPRTSRRYEQYF. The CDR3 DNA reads TGCGCCAGCAGCCCCCGGACTAGTAGAAGGTACGAGCAGTACTTC.

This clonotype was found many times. The CDR3 loop is CASSREKGTGMGNTIYF. CDR3 coding DNA: TGTGCCAGCAGCCGAGAAAAAGGGACAGGGATGGGAAACACCATATATTTT. V is TRBV4-2 and J is TRBJ1-3; TRBD1 agrees at 9 bases. CDR3 length equals 17 residues. The germline CDR1 and CDR2 sequences are LGHNA and YNFKEQ. Trimming took 4 bases from V and 4 from J; bases not matched to a gene: 11.

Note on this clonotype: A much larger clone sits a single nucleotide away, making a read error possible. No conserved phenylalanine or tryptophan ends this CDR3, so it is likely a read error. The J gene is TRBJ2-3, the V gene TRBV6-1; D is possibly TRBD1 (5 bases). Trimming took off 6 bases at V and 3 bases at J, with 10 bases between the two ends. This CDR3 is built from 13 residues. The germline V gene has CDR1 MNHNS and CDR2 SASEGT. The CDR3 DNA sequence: TGTGCCAGCAGCGAGAAGGGGACAGATACGCAGTATTAT. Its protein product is CASSEKGTDTQYY.

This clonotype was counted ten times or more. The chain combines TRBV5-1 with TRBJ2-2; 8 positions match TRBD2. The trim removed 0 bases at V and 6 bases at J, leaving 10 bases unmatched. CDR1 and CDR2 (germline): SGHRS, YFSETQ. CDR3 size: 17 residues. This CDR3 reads CASSLAVSGRAAGELFF. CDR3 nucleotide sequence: TGCGCCAGCAGCTTGGCCGTTTCCGGGAGGGCCGCCGGGGAGCTGTTTTTT.

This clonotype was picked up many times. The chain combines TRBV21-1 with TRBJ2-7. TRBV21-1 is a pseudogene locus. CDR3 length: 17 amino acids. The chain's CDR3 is CASSKRVAGRTFGEQYF. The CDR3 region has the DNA TGTGCCAGCAGCAAAAGGGTTGCCGGAAGGACCTTTGGCGAGCAGTACTTC.

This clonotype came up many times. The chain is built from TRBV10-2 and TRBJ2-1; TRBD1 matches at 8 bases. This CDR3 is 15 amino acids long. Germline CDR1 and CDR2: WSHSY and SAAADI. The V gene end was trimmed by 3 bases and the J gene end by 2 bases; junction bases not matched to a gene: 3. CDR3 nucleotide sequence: TGCGCCAGCAGTGACACAGGGGGAGCCTACAATGAGCAGTTCTTC. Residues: CASSDTGGAYNEQFF.

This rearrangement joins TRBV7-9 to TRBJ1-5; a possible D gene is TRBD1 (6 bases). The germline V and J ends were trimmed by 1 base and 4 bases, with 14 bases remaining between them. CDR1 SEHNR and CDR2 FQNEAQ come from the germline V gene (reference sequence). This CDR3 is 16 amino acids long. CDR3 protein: CASSLDGAGANQPQHF. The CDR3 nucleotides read TGTGCCAGCAGCTTAGATGGGGCGGGGGCGAATCAGCCCCAGCATTTT.

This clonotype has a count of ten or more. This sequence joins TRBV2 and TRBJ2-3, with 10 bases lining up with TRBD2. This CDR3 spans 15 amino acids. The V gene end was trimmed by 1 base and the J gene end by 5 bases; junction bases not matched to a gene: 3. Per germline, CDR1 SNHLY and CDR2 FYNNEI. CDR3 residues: CASSEERGGQDTQYF. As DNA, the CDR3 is TGTGCCAGCAGTGAAGAGCGGGGGGGCCAAGATACGCAGTATTTT.

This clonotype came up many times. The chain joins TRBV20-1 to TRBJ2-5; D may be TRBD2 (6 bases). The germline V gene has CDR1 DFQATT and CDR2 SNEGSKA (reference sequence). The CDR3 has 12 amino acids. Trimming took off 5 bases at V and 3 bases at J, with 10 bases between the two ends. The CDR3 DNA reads TGCAGTGCTGGGACTGACAAAGAGACCCAGTACTTC. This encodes CSAGTDKETQYF.

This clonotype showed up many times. CDR3 sequence (DNA): TGTGCCAGCAGTGAACAGGGGCCCCACAATGAGCAGTTCTTC. Its protein is CASSEQGPHNEQFF. The rearrangement links TRBV2 to TRBJ2-1; D is possibly TRBD1 (6 bases). Germline CDR1 SNHLY, CDR2 FYNNEI. The CDR3 has 14 residues. Trimming pared 2 bases from V and 5 bases from J, leaving 10 bases between.

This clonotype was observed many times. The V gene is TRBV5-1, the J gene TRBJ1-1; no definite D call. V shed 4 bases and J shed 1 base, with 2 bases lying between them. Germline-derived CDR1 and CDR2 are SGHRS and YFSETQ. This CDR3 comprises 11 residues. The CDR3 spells CASSQNTEAFF. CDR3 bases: TGCGCCAGCAGCCAGAACACTGAAGCTTTCTTT.

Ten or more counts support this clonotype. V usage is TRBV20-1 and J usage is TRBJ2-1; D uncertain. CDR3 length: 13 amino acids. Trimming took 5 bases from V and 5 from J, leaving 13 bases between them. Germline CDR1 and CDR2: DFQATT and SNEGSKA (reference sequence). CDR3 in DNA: TGCAGTGCTCCGAGTAGAGGCCACAATGAGCAGTTCTTC. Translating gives CSAPSRGHNEQFF.

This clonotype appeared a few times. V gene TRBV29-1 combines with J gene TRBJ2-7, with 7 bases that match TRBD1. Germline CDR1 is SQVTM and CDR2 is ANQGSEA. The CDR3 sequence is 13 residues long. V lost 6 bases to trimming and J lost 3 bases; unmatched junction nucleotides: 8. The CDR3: CSVGRDRIYEQYF. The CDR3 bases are TGCAGCGTAGGCCGGGACAGAATCTACGAGCAGTACTTC.

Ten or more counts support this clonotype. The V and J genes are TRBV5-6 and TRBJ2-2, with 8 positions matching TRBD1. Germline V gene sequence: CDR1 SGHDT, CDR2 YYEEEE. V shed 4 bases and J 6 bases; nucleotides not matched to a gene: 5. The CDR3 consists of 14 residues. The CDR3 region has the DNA TGTGCCAGCAGCACCCAGGGGGCCCCCGGGGAGCTGTTTTTT. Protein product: CASSTQGAPGELFF.

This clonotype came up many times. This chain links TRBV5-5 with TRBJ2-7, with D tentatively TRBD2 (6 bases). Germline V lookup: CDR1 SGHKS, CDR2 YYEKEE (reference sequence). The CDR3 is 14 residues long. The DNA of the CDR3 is TGTGCGACCCGGGGAGGCGTATTGACCAGCGAGCAGTACTTC. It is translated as CATRGGVLTSEQYF.

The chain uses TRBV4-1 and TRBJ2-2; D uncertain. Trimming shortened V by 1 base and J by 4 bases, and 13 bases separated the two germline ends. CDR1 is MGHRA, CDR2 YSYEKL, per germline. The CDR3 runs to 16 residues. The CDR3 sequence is CASSQVPQWGTGELFF. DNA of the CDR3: TGCGCCAGCAGCCAAGTTCCCCAATGGGGCACCGGGGAGCTGTTTTTT.

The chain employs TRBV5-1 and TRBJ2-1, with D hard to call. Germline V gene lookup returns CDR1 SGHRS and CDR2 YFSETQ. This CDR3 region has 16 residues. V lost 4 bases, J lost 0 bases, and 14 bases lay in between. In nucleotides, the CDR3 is TGCGCCAGCAGCGTTGTCCCAGTTAGCTCCTACAATGAGCAGTTCTTC. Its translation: CASSVVPVSSYNEQFF. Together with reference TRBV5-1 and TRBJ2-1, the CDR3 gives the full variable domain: KAGVTQTPRYLIKTRGQQVTLSCSPISGHRSVSWYQQTPGQGLQFLFEYFSETQRNKGNFPGRFSGRQFSNSRSEMNVSTLELGDSALYLCASSVVPVSSYNEQFFGPGTRLTVL.

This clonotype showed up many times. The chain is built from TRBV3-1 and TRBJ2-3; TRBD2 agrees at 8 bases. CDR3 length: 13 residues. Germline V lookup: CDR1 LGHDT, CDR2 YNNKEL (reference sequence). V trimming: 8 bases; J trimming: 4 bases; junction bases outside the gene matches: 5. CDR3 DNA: TGTGCCAGCGGCGGGAGGCGCGCAGATACGCAGTATTTT. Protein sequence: CASGGRRADTQYF.

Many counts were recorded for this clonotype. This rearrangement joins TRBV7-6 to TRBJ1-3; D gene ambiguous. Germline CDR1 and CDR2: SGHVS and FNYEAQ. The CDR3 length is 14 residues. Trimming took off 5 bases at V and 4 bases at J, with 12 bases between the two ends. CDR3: CASSQRGSGNTIYF. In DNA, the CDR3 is TGTGCCAGCAGCCAGCGGGGATCCGGAAACACCATATATTTT.

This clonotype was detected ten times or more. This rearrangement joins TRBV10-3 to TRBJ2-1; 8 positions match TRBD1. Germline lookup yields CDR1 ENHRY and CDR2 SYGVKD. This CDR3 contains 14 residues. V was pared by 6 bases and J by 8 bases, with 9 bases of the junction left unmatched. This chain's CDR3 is CAISMDREIDEQFF. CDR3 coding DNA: TGTGCCATCAGCATGGACAGGGAAATTGATGAGCAGTTCTTC.

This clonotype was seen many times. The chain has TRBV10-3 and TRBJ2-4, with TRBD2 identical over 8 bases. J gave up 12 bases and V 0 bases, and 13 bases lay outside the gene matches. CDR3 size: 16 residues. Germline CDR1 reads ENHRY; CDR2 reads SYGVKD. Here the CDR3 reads CAISESIVDGRGGQYF. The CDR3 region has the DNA TGTGCCATCAGTGAGTCGATCGTTGACGGGAGGGGCGGTCAGTACTTC.

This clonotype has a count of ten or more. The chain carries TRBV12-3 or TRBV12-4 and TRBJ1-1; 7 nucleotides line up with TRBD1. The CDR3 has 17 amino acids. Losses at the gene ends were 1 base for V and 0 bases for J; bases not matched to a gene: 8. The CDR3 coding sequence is TGTGCCAGCAGTTTAGGCCCGGACAGGAGATTGAACACTGAAGCTTTCTTT. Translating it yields CASSLGPDRRLNTEAFF.

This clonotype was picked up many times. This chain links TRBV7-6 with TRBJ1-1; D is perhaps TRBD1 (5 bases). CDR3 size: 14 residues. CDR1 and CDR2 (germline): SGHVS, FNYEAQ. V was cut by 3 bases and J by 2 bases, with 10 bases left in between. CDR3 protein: CASSFGGTNTEAFF. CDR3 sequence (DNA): TGTGCCAGCAGCTTCGGGGGTACCAACACTGAAGCTTTCTTT.

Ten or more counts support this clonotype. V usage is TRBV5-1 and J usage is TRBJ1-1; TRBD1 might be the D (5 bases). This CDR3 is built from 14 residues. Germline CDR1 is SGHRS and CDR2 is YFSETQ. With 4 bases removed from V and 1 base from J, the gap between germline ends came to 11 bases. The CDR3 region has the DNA TGCGCCAGCAGCGGGACGGTTAGGAACACTGAAGCTTTCTTT. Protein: CASSGTVRNTEAFF.